These 21 T cell receptor beta chains share one sample of origin, sequenced in a study of T cell responses to AZD1222 COVID-19 vaccine. The table came from immunoSEQ multiplex PCR; TCRdb's copy has only in-frame clones and leaves some out. The sample holds around 180,000 clones; 70% to 90% are singletons and the top ten take roughly 7.7%. Sequences were derived from peripheral blood, sampled on day 0 of AZD1222 vaccination. Receptors were obtained from an adult in good health.

The CDR3 is CASSPPSVVGELFF. The CDR3 DNA reads as TGTGCCAGCTCACCACCGTCGGTTGTCGGGGAGCTGTTTTTT. V gene TRBV18 combines with J gene TRBJ2-2; D remains unclear. The ends were cut back, 0 bases at V and 7 bases at J, with 9 bases in the middle. CDR1 and CDR2 from the germline V gene are KGHSH and LQKENI. This CDR3 is 14 amino acids long.

V and J are TRBV5-6 and TRBJ1-3; 7 bases are shared with TRBD1. V shed 0 bases, J shed 0 bases, and the junction held 9 bases outside the gene matches. CDR1 SGHDT and CDR2 YYEEEE come from the germline V gene. The CDR3 is made up of 18 amino acids. The CDR3 nucleotides are TGTGCCAGCAGCTTGGGACAGGGCCGACTAACCTCTGGAAACACCATATATTTT. It codes for CASSLGQGRLTSGNTIYF.

The chain combines TRBV29-1 with TRBJ2-5, with a tentative D call TRBD2 (5 bases). Deletions cut 2 bases from V and 5 bases from J, with 12 bases between. Per the germline V gene, CDR1 is SQVTM and CDR2 is ANQGSEA. The CDR3 consists of 13 residues. The CDR3 is CSVESTRGETQYF. Written as DNA, the CDR3 is TGCAGCGTTGAAAGCACTAGAGGGGAGACCCAGTACTTC.

The J gene is TRBJ1-5, the V gene TRBV5-1, with TRBD1 identical over 7 bases. Germline V lookup: CDR1 SGHRS, CDR2 YFSETQ. After removal of 4 bases from V and 4 bases from J, the junction contained 5 bases not matched to a gene. This CDR3 is 14 amino acids long. CDR3 DNA sequence: TGCGCCAGCAGCCCAGGGGACAGAAATCAGCCCCAGCATTTT. It specifies CASSPGDRNQPQHF.

The chain uses TRBV27 and TRBJ1-3; no clear D gene. Deletions cut 7 bases from V and 0 bases from J, with 10 bases between. The germline gives CDR1 MNHEY, CDR2 SMNVEV (reference sequence). The length of the CDR3 is 14 residues. The CDR3 DNA is TGTGCCAGCAAAAGCACCTACTCTGGAAACACCATATATTTT. This codes for CASKSTYSGNTIYF.

The V and J genes are TRBV21-1 and TRBJ2-2; TRBD1, the D gene given by the table, was not confirmed from the DNA. TRBV21-1 is listed as a pseudogene. The CDR3 loop spans 15 amino acids. In nucleotides, the CDR3 is TGTGCCAGCAGCAAAGAGGGGGCGAACACCGGGGAGCTGTTTTTT. Translating it yields CASSKEGANTGELFF.

This chain connects TRBV7-9 to TRBJ1-5; 11 nucleotides line up with TRBD1. Germline V gene lookup returns CDR1 SEHNR and CDR2 FQNEAQ (reference sequence). Losses at the gene ends were 5 bases for V and 1 base for J; bases not matched to a gene: 7. There are 17 residues in the CDR3. In DNA, the CDR3 is TGTGCCAGCAGCCGGACAGGGGGCGCTTACAGCAATCAGCCCCAGCATTTT. Amino acid sequence: CASSRTGGAYSNQPQHF.

The chain joins TRBV2 to TRBJ2-2; 8 nucleotides align to TRBD1. V was pared by 3 bases and J by 2 bases, with 2 bases of the junction left unmatched. The CDR3 covers 15 residues. The V gene's germline CDR1 is SNHLY and CDR2 FYNNEI. The CDR3, as DNA: TGTGCCAGCAGTGACGACAGGGGAAACACCGGGGAGCTGTTTTTT. Translating it yields CASSDDRGNTGELFF.

This chain connects TRBV2 to TRBJ2-7; D is possibly TRBD2 (5 bases). Germline-derived CDR1 and CDR2 are SNHLY and FYNNEI. Trimming took off 6 bases at V and 0 bases at J, with 18 bases between the two ends. There are 16 residues in the CDR3. The CDR3 is CASRFGSTGSSYEQYF. The CDR3 nucleotides are TGTGCCAGCAGATTTGGGTCCACGGGGAGCTCCTACGAGCAGTACTTC.

The chain employs TRBV18 and TRBJ2-6; perhaps TRBD1 as D (6 bases). Germline V gene sequence: CDR1 KGHSH, CDR2 LQKENI. V lost 0 bases to trimming and J lost 0 bases, with 9 bases between them. The CDR3 is made up of 17 amino acids. CDR3 sequence reads: CASSPPGQNSGANVLTF. The CDR3 nucleotides are TGTGCCAGCTCACCACCGGGACAAAACTCTGGGGCCAACGTCCTGACTTTC.

The gene calls are TRBV19 and TRBJ1-5, with 10 bases fitting TRBD1. The CDR3 is made up of 16 amino acids. The germline V gene encodes CDR1 LNHDA and CDR2 SQIVND (reference sequence). Trimming cost V 4 bases and J 5 bases; bases outside gene matches: 8. The CDR3 loop is CASSNLVGTGDQPQHF. The CDR3 coding sequence is TGTGCCAGTAGTAACCTTGTCGGGACAGGGGATCAGCCCCAGCATTTT.

J is TRBJ1-1 and V is TRBV7-2; D not resolved. The CDR3 contains 13 residues. Per germline, CDR1 SGHTA and CDR2 FQGNSA. Trimming took 5 bases from V and 5 from J, leaving 12 bases between them. The CDR3 DNA is TGTGCCAGCAGCGTTACCCGTGGAACTGAAGCTTTCTTT. This gives the protein CASSVTRGTEAFF. Supplemented by reference TRBV7-2 and TRBJ1-1, the full variable domain reads GAGVSQSPSNKVTEKGKDVELRCDPISGHTALYWYRQSLGQGLEFLIYFQGNSAPDKSGLPSDRFSAERTGGSVSTLTIQRTQQEDSAVYLCASSVTRGTEAFFGQGTRLTVV.

This clone is a singleton in its sample. The CDR3 region is CASISSMTGPGNTIYF. DNA for the CDR3: TGTGCCAGCATCTCTTCCATGACAGGGCCTGGAAACACCATATATTTT. The chain uses TRBV9 and TRBJ1-3, with 7 bases fitting TRBD1. The CDR3 length is 16 residues. Germline V gene lookup returns CDR1 SGDLS and CDR2 YYNGEE. The V gene end was trimmed by 6 bases and the J gene end by 2 bases; junction bases not matched to a gene: 11.

The chain combines TRBV1 with TRBJ1-1; TRBD1, as called in the table, went unchecked against the DNA. TRBV1 is reported as a pseudogene. This CDR3 region has 19 residues. As DNA, the CDR3 is TGCACCAGCAGCCAGCCCCCGCTCGCAGGGTCGTCGACTAACACTGAAGCTTTCTTT. Encoded protein: CTSSQPPLAGSSTNTEAFF.

The CDR3 DNA reads as TGTGCCAGCTCACCACCAACAGGAGTAGGAAACACCATATATTTT. Its protein product is CASSPPTGVGNTIYF. V and J are TRBV18 and TRBJ1-3; maybe TRBD1 (5 bases). Germline assignment: CDR1 KGHSH and CDR2 LQKENI. V was shortened by 0 bases and J by 4 bases, with 10 bases between the two germline ends. The CDR3 length is 15 residues.

This chain links TRBV12-5 with TRBJ1-5; TRBD1 matches at 7 bases. Germline V gene sequence: CDR1 LGHNT, CDR2 FRNRAP. The CDR3 consists of 17 residues. With 1 base clipped from V and 3 bases from J, the junction kept 9 bases outside the gene matches. This CDR3 reads CASGLGDRERNNQPQHF. The CDR3 nucleotides are TGTGCTAGTGGTTTGGGTGACAGGGAAAGGAACAATCAGCCCCAGCATTTT.

This clone is a singleton in its sample. The chain recombines TRBV6-5 with TRBJ1-5; 7 bases align to TRBD1. The ends lost 6 bases at V and 4 bases at J; junction bases unmatched: 9. Germline V gene data show CDR1 as MNHEY and CDR2 as SVGAGI. The CDR3 totals 15 residues. CDR3 protein: CASSLEQGSNQPQHF. The CDR3 DNA is TGTGCCAGCAGCCTTGAACAGGGGTCGAATCAGCCCCAGCATTTT.

This chain uses TRBV15 with TRBJ1-4, with no clear D. The CDR3 extends over 17 amino acids. V gave up 1 base and J gave up 6 bases, with 18 bases separating them. CDR1 and CDR2 from the germline V gene are LNHNV and YYDKDF (reference sequence). The CDR3 sequence: CATSRGAGAGRDEKLFF. The CDR3 nucleotides are TGTGCCACCAGCAGAGGAGCAGGAGCCGGGCGAGATGAAAAACTGTTTTTT.

The chain employs TRBV30 and TRBJ2-5, with D unresolved. From germline, CDR1 is GTSNPN and CDR2 SVGIG (reference sequence). Trimming shortened V by 5 bases and J by 4 bases, and 11 bases separated the two germline ends. The CDR3 totals 12 residues. CDR3 protein: CAWAADRETQYF. CDR3 DNA sequence: TGTGCCTGGGCCGCGGACCGAGAGACCCAGTACTTC.

The V gene is TRBV7-9, the J gene TRBJ2-2, with 10 bases aligning to TRBD2. CDR1 and CDR2 (germline): SEHNR, FQNEAQ (reference sequence). The trim removed 10 bases at V and 0 bases at J, leaving 8 bases unmatched. This CDR3 comprises 16 residues. CDR3 amino acids: CANPGLAETNTGELFF. In DNA, the CDR3 is TGTGCCAACCCAGGACTAGCGGAGACGAACACCGGGGAGCTGTTTTTT.

CDR3: CASSENSGSGTQYF. The DNA for the CDR3 is TGTGCCAGCAGTGAAAACAGCGGGAGTGGGACCCAGTACTTC. V usage is TRBV6-1 and J usage is TRBJ2-5; 8 bases align to TRBD2. The CDR3 spans 14 residues. Germline loops: CDR1 MNHNS, CDR2 SASEGT. The junction had 6 bases not matched to a gene; V was cut back by 2 bases and J by 7 bases.